The 21 T cell receptor beta chains below all came from one sample that was sequenced in a study of cytomegalovirus exposure and HLA in healthy donors. Both 60 Vbeta primers and 13 Jbeta primers went into the PCR. TCRdb's table, derived via immunoSEQ multiplex PCR, lists solely in-frame clones and lacks some. The profile shows over 95,000 clones, around 77% of them singletons. Specimen: PBMCs. Every receptor here comes from a man between 35 and 55 years old in good health and CMV-seropositive.

The chain combines TRBV5-4 with TRBJ1-4; D may be TRBD1 (6 bases). Trimming shortened V by 2 bases and J by 6 bases, and 11 bases separated the two germline ends. The CDR3 sequence is 14 residues long. Germline values: CDR1 SGHNT, CDR2 YYREEE (reference sequence). The CDR3 nucleotides read TGTGCCAGCAGCTTCGGCGGGGGCGATGAAAAACTGTTTTTT. Its protein product is CASSFGGGDEKLFF. Using reference TRBV5-4 and TRBJ1-4 for the parts outside the CDR3, the full variable domain is ETGVTQSPTHLIKTRGQQVTLRCSSQSGHNTVSWYQQALGQGPQFIFQYYREEENGRGNFPPRFSGLQFPNYSSELNVNALELDDSALYLCASSFGGGDEKLFFGSGTQLSVL.

The rearrangement links TRBV5-8 to TRBJ2-7, with TRBD2 matching over 11 bases. From germline, CDR1 is SGHTS and CDR2 YDEGEE. V lost 4 bases, J lost 4 bases, and 7 bases stayed unmatched. The CDR3 extends over 15 amino acids. The CDR3 loop reads CASSPGTSGYYEQYF. The CDR3 coding sequence is TGTGCCAGCAGCCCCGGGACTAGCGGATATTACGAGCAGTACTTC.

This chain joins TRBV29-1 and TRBJ1-2; 8 positions agree with TRBD1. After removal of 6 bases from V and 0 bases from J, the junction contained 9 bases not matched to a gene. The CDR3 spans 15 residues. CDR1 and CDR2 (germline): SQVTM, ANQGSEA. This CDR3 reads CSVQYSTGANYGYTF. The CDR3 region has the DNA TGCAGCGTCCAATATTCGACAGGGGCTAACTATGGCTACACCTTC.

This clone was picked up one time. The junction shows a germline mismatch at one end, possibly a read error. This sequence joins TRBV7-2 and TRBJ2-1, with a tentative D call TRBD2 (6 bases). CDR3 size: 17 residues. CDR1 is SGHTA, CDR2 FQGNSA, per germline. The CDR3 reads CASSVAVLATSYNEQFF. The CDR3 DNA reads TGTGCCAGCAGCGTAGCGGTACTAGCCACCTCCTACAATGAGCAGTTCTTC.

V gene TRBV11-3 combines with J gene TRBJ1-1; D not resolved. The CDR3 extends over 13 amino acids. The V gene's germline CDR1 is SGHNT and CDR2 YENEEA. V dropped 1 base and J dropped 8 bases, with 11 bases sitting between them. The CDR3, as DNA: TGTGCCAGCAGCTTAGTCCCGACTGCCGAAGCTTTCTTT. Translating it yields CASSLVPTAEAFF.

CDR3 residues: CASIGTSGGSNEQFF. For the CDR3, the DNA is TGTGCCAGCATTGGGACTAGCGGGGGGTCCAATGAGCAGTTCTTC. This sequence joins TRBV2 and TRBJ2-1, with 15 bases lining up with TRBD2. V lost 7 bases, J lost 6 bases, and 4 bases stayed unmatched. The germline gives CDR1 SNHLY, CDR2 FYNNEI. This CDR3 spans 15 amino acids.

V and J are TRBV7-2 and TRBJ2-7; 8 nucleotides line up with TRBD2. The germline gives CDR1 SGHTA, CDR2 FQGNSA. CDR3 length equals 15 residues. The V and J ends lost 4 bases and 3 bases, in that order; junction bases with no gene match: 8. The CDR3 nucleotides are TGTGCCAGCAGCTCGTTAGCGGGGAGACACTACGAGCAGTACTTC. This codes for CASSSLAGRHYEQYF.

V is TRBV2 and J is TRBJ2-3, with TRBD2 as a possible D gene (6 bases). Germline loops: CDR1 SNHLY, CDR2 FYNNEI. The CDR3 extends over 13 amino acids. With 6 bases removed from V and 0 bases from J, the gap between germline ends came to 7 bases. CDR3 sequence reads: CASRGTSTDTQYF. The CDR3 nucleotides read TGTGCCAGCAGGGGGACTAGCACAGATACGCAGTATTTT.

The chain recombines TRBV19 with TRBJ1-4; D uncertain. The CDR3 has 10 amino acids. Germline V CDR1 and CDR2: LNHDA, SQIVND (reference sequence). The V end lost 9 bases, the J end lost 4 bases, and 3 bases lay between the germline ends. CDR3 region: CASLNEKLFF. CDR3 bases: TGTGCCAGCCTTAATGAAAAACTGTTTTTT.

CDR3 amino acids: CASKGKAGTGELFF. The CDR3 DNA is TGTGCCAGCAAGGGGAAGGCCGGCACCGGGGAGCTGTTTTTT. This chain links TRBV6-1 with TRBJ2-2; perhaps TRBD1 as D (5 bases). This CDR3 comprises 14 residues. Per the germline V gene, CDR1 is MNHNS and CDR2 is SASEGT. Trimming removed 7 bases from V and 4 bases from J, with 13 bases in between.

J is TRBJ2-5 and V is TRBV15, with a weak D call TRBD1 (6 bases). The V and J ends lost 5 bases and 1 base respectively, with 17 bases between them. CDR3 length: 16 residues. Germline V gene sequence: CDR1 LNHNV, CDR2 YYDKDF (reference sequence). Here the CDR3 DNA reads TGTGCCACCAGCCCTGAGTTCGGGACACCCCAAGAGACCCAGTACTTC. As protein: CATSPEFGTPQETQYF.

The chain joins TRBV10-3 to TRBJ2-7; 7 bases are shared with TRBD1. The CDR3 is made up of 14 amino acids. With 0 bases clipped from V and 12 bases from J, the junction kept 11 bases outside the gene matches. Germline values: CDR1 ENHRY, CDR2 SYGVKD. The CDR3 bases are TGTGCCATCAGTGAGTCCTTAATAGACAGGGCGCTGTACTTC. This translates into CAISESLIDRALYF.

This clone has only a few counts. This rearrangement joins TRBV27 to TRBJ1-1, with a tentative D call TRBD1 (6 bases). Trimming took 6 bases from V and 7 from J, leaving 21 bases between them. There are 15 residues in the CDR3. The V gene's germline CDR1 is MNHEY and CDR2 SMNVEV (reference sequence). CDR3 bases: TGTGCCAGCAGATCGGATACGACAGGTTACCTTGAAGCTTTCTTT. Its protein is CASRSDTTGYLEAFF.

This chain connects TRBV6-6 to TRBJ2-1; D may be TRBD1 (6 bases). Per germline, CDR1 MNHNY and CDR2 SVGAGI (reference sequence). Between the trimmed V and J ends, which lost 7 bases and 9 bases, there was a span of 16 bases. The CDR3 has 13 amino acids. CDR3 residues: CASNPGHGVEQFF. The CDR3 DNA is TGTGCCAGCAATCCGGGACACGGCGTTGAGCAGTTCTTC.

This chain connects TRBV19 to TRBJ1-2; 8 bases fit TRBD1. The V gene's germline CDR1 is LNHDA and CDR2 SQIVND (reference sequence). V dropped 7 bases and J dropped 4; count of bases not matched to a gene: 11. This CDR3 spans 15 amino acids. The CDR3 region is CASNKAAGTGYGYTF. CDR3 coding DNA: TGTGCCAGTAACAAAGCGGCCGGGACAGGCTATGGCTACACCTTC. Drawing the rest from reference TRBV19 and TRBJ1-2, the complete variable domain is DGGITQSPKYLFRKEGQNVTLSCEQNLNHDAMYWYRQDPGQGLRLIYYSQIVNDFQKGDIAEGYSVSREKKESFPLTVTSAQKNPTAFYLCASNKAAGTGYGYTFGSGTRLTVV.

The rearrangement uses TRBV7-9 and TRBJ1-2; weak D call: TRBD1 (6 bases). The length of the CDR3 is 13 residues. The germline V gene encodes CDR1 SEHNR and CDR2 FQNEAQ (reference sequence). V was trimmed by 2 bases and J by 2 bases, leaving 6 bases between them. DNA of the CDR3: TGTGCCAGCAGCTTAAGGGGGAACTATGGCTACACCTTC. Its protein is CASSLRGNYGYTF.

The rearrangement links TRBV10-2 to TRBJ1-5; TRBD1 matches at 8 bases. The CDR3 has 15 amino acids. The trim removed 6 bases at V and 6 bases at J, leaving 10 bases unmatched. Germline V gene data show CDR1 as WSHSY and CDR2 as SAAADI. The CDR3 nucleotides read TGCGCCAGCAGACCAGGACAGGGAAGGTCTCAGCCCCAGCATTTT. Amino acid sequence: CASRPGQGRSQPQHF.

The chain joins TRBV28 to TRBJ1-3; D is possibly TRBD1 (5 bases). This CDR3 region has 17 residues. The ends were cut back, 6 bases at V and 2 bases at J, with 20 bases in the middle. Germline V CDR1 and CDR2: MDHEN, SYDVKM. The chain's CDR3 is CASRMLQGGRTGNTIYF. The DNA of the CDR3 is TGTGCCAGCAGGATGCTCCAGGGAGGGCGTACTGGAAACACCATATATTTT.

V gene TRBV19 combines with J gene TRBJ1-1; tentative D call: TRBD1 (6 bases). In germline, CDR1 is LNHDA, CDR2 SQIVND (reference sequence). V was clipped by 4 bases and J by 1 base, with 13 bases between them. This CDR3 is built from 15 residues. The CDR3 bases are TGTGCCAGTAGTACGGCACAGGGCAAGAACACTGAAGCTTTCTTT. Encoded protein: CASSTAQGKNTEAFF.

The V gene is TRBV2, the J gene TRBJ1-5; 9 nucleotides agree with TRBD1. Germline V gene data show CDR1 as SNHLY and CDR2 as FYNNEI. CDR3 length equals 14 residues. After removal of 6 bases from V and 4 bases from J, the junction contained 4 bases not matched to a gene. The CDR3 sequence: CASRGDRANQPQHF. For the CDR3, the DNA is TGTGCCAGCAGAGGGGACAGGGCAAATCAGCCCCAGCATTTT.

The J gene is TRBJ1-1, the V gene TRBV28; D is unresolved. Germline V gene sequence: CDR1 MDHEN, CDR2 SYDVKM. Trimming removed 8 bases from V and 2 bases from J, with 15 bases in between. The CDR3 consists of 14 residues. CDR3 DNA: TGTGCCAGCCATCAGTTAACGTTAAACACTGAAGCTTTCTTT. This translates into CASHQLTLNTEAFF.